The clone carrying this TCR beta chain appeared a single time. Its cognate antigen is unknown. The data belong to a study of PD-1 blockade in classical Hodgkin lymphoma. Study-level background: Patients in the cohort were put on intravenous nivolumab, 3 mg/kg every 2 weeks.

Every patient had relapsed following autologous stem cell transplantation, and cohorts differed in brentuximab vedotin exposure. General study results and limits: Newly diagnosed patients reportedly had lower baseline TCR diversity than healthy donors. Only CD4+ TCR diversity, not CD8+, had risen significantly by C4D1.

Between the trimmed V and J ends, which lost 2 bases and 1 base, there was a span of 5 bases. The CDR3 spans 13 residues. CDR1 MNHNY and CDR2 SVGAGI come from the germline V gene (reference sequence). This table comes from immunoSEQ multiplex PCR, and its TCRdb copy is limited to in-frame clones, with some not included. The sample lists 25,000 to 35,000 clones; less than 90% were seen once. The TCR was taken from a human donor with classical Hodgkin lymphoma. Material: peripheral blood mononuclear cells (PBMCs), obtained before the second cycle of nivolumab. This chain links TRBV6-6 with TRBJ1-1, with D possibly TRBD1 on 5 matching bases. As DNA, the CDR3 is TGTGCCAGCAGTTACGGGGGGAACACTGAAGCTTTCTTT. Protein sequence: CASSYGGNTEAFF.